These T cell receptor beta chains were read from a single sample in a study of blood T cell repertoires in COVID-19. Using immunoSEQ multiplex PCR, the repertoire was profiled, and TCRdb retains in-frame clones only, with some absent. Altogether hundreds of thousands of clones are present, 80% to 90% being singletons, with the ten largest covering about 9.9%. Sequencing used peripheral blood. These TCRs come from a man over 45 with COVID-19, enrolled during active disease. The CDR3 runs from the conserved cysteine through the conserved F or W. Fields, in order: clone size, V gene, D gene, J gene, CDR3 DNA, CDR3 protein. A D gene is named only where the DNA matches it firmly. Clone sizes are given selectively: once, few, many, or a class where the clone is expanded.

>NA|TRBV9|NA|TRBJ2-7
TGTGCCAGCAGCCCAGGAGGCACCTCCTACGAGCAGTACTTC
CASSPGGTSYEQYF
>NA|TRBV3-1/TRBV3-2|NA|TRBJ2-7
TGTGCCAGCAGCCAAGATGACCGAGGCTACGAGCAGTACTTC
CASSQDDRGYEQYF
>NA|TRBV7-6|TRBD1|TRBJ1-6
TGTGCCAGCAGCTTAGGTGGACAGGGCCTTAATTCACCCCTCCACTTT
CASSLGGQGLNSPLHF
>NA|TRBV28|NA|TRBJ2-7
TGTGCCAGCAGTCTCAGCACGGCGGGCTACGAGCAGTACTTC
CASSLSTAGYEQYF
>NA|TRBV28|NA|TRBJ1-3
TGTGCCAGCAGTCCGGGGGGGGGCTCTGGAAACACCATATATTTT
CASSPGGGSGNTIYF
>NA|TRBV28|NA|TRBJ1-3
TGTGCCAGCAGGGACTTGGCGGGAAACACCATATATTTT
CASRDLAGNTIYF
>NA|TRBV28|NA|TRBJ1-5
TGTGCCAGCACGGACAGTAGCAATCAGCCCCAGCATTTT
CASTDSSNQPQHF
>NA|TRBV5-6|TRBD1|TRBJ2-2
TGTGCCAGCAGACCGGGACAGGGGGCTTCCGGGGAGCTGTTTTTT
CASRPGQGASGELFF
>NA|TRBV27|TRBD2|TRBJ2-1
TGTGCCACAAAGCGGGGCTCCTACAATGAGCAGTTCTTC
CATKRGSYNEQFF
>NA|TRBV5-1|NA|TRBJ2-3
TGCGCCAGCAGCTTGTATCAGCGGAGAGATACGCAGTATTTT
CASSLYQRRDTQYF
>NA|TRBV9|TRBD1|TRBJ1-4
TGTGCCAGCAGCACGGGGACAGGGGGCGGAGAAAAACTGTTTTTT
CASSTGTGGGEKLFF
>NA|TRBV6-1|TRBD2|TRBJ2-1
TGTGCCAGCAGTGCTGTTAGCGGGAGCTACCGTAATGAGCAGTTCTTC
CASSAVSGSYRNEQFF
>NA|TRBV11-1|TRBD2|TRBJ2-2
TGTGCCAGCAGTGGTGTAGCGGGAGTTGCCGGGGAGCTGTTTTTT
CASSGVAGVAGELFF
>NA|TRBV18|TRBD2|TRBJ2-7
TGTGCCAGCTCACGGAGGGACAGACTAGCGGGGGCCTCTTACGAGCAGTACTTC
CASSRRDRLAGASYEQYF
>NA|TRBV7-3|TRBD2|TRBJ2-7
TGTGCCAGCAGCTTGTCGGCCACTAGCGGACGCTCCTACGAGCAGTACTTC
CASSLSATSGRSYEQYF
>NA|TRBV18|TRBD1|TRBJ2-1
TGTGCCAGCTCCCTCGGATTGACAGGGTTCACCCCACCTCACAGCTCCTACAATGAGCAGTTCTTC
CASSLGLTGFTPPHSSYNEQFF
>NA|TRBV28|TRBD2|TRBJ2-3
TGTGCCAGCGCCCCGAGGGCGGGGGTCACAGATACGCAGTATTTT
CASAPRAGVTDTQYF
>NA|TRBV7-6|TRBD1|TRBJ2-3
TGTGCCAGCAGCCAGGGGGCGTTCTCAGATACGCAGTATTTT
CASSQGAFSDTQYF
>NA|TRBV28|NA|TRBJ2-3
TGTGCCAGCAGTTTGGAGGGACCTAGGGATACGCAGTATTTT
CASSLEGPRDTQYF
>NA|TRBV6-2/TRBV6-3|NA|TRBJ1-2
TGTGCCAGCAGTTACTCCCCCGGGACTCCCTATGGCTACACCTTC
CASSYSPGTPYGYTF
>NA|TRBV11-1|TRBD2|TRBJ2-5
TGTGCCAGCAGCGATAGAGCGGGAGTATGGGAGACCCAGTACTTC
CASSDRAGVWETQYF
>few|TRBV5-4|TRBD1|TRBJ1-5
TGTGCCAGCAGCCGGACAGGGGGCGGAGGTAATCAGCCCCAGCATTTT
CASSRTGGGGNQPQHF
>NA|TRBV4-3|NA|TRBJ1-3
TGCGCCAGCAGCCAAGGCGCGGCAGGGGCGCACTCTGGAAACACCATATATTTT
CASSQGAAGAHSGNTIYF
>NA|TRBV5-1|NA|TRBJ2-5
TGCGCCAGCAGCGCTCCGGCGGATCAAGAGACCCAGTACTTC
CASSAPADQETQYF
>NA|TRBV5-4|NA|TRBJ2-7
TGTGCCAGCAGCTTCCAGGATATCACCTACGAGCAGTACTTC
CASSFQDITYEQYF
>NA|TRBV5-1|NA|TRBJ1-1
TGCGCCAGCACTCCGCAGGGGCGGAACACTGAAGCTTTCTTT
CASTPQGRNTEAFF
>NA|TRBV6-6|NA|TRBJ2-1
TGTGCCAGCAGTTACTCGGGGCAGGGGAGCTACAATGAGCAGTTCTTC
CASSYSGQGSYNEQFF
>NA|TRBV4-3|NA|TRBJ2-3
TGCGCCAGCAGCCAAGGCAGACTGACTAGCACAGATACGCAGTATTTT
CASSQGRLTSTDTQYF
>NA|TRBV7-9|TRBD2|TRBJ2-7
TGTGCCAGCAGCTCGACTAGCGGTTCCTACGAGCAGTACTTC
CASSSTSGSYEQYF
>once|TRBV28|NA|TRBJ1-5
TGTGCCAGCAGTTTAGTGGGGGCCAATCAGCCCCAGCATTTT
CASSLVGANQPQHF
>NA|TRBV19|TRBD1|TRBJ1-6
TGTGCCAGTAGTCGGGACAGCATGATCGCGGGTTCACCCCTCCACTTT
CASSRDSMIAGSPLHF
>NA|TRBV28|TRBD1|TRBJ1-2
TGTGCCAGCACCCCGGGGGGGACAGAGAATGGCTACACCTTC
CASTPGGTENGYTF